The T cell receptor beta chain described here comes from a study of blood T cell repertoires in COVID-19. Trimming cost V 11 bases and J 7 bases; bases outside gene matches: 4. This CDR3 contains 13 residues. The germline CDR1 and CDR2 sequences are SNHLY and FYNNEI. The repertoire was sequenced with immunoSEQ multiplex PCR; TCRdb's copy has only in-frame clones and lacks some. The table lists about 23,000 clones, under 95% of them singletons, with under 5% in the top ten. The rearrangement links TRBV2 to TRBJ2-2; 13 nucleotides agree with TRBD2. Sequencing input: peripheral blood. The TCR originated in a woman aged 45 to 65 with active COVID-19. The CDR3 here is CAGLAGVFGELFF. The CDR3 DNA follows: TGTGCCGGACTAGCGGGAGTTTTCGGGGAGCTGTTTTTT.